Below are 18 T cell receptor beta chains sequenced from a single sample in a study of T cell responses to AZD1222 COVID-19 vaccine. Sequencing was performed with immunoSEQ multiplex PCR; in TCRdb, only in-frame clones are kept and a portion is missing. The repertoire holds about 200,000 clones, with approximately 90% as singletons. The sample in question was peripheral blood, obtained 28 days after the second AZD1222 dose. These receptors came from an adult who received the AZD1222 COVID-19 vaccine.

The genes are TRBV5-1 and TRBJ1-1; 7 positions match TRBD1. Germline CDR1 is SGHRS and CDR2 is YFSETQ. Germline trimming cut 0 bases from V and 3 bases from J; bases unmatched to any gene: 14. This CDR3 is 18 amino acids long. CDR3 coding DNA: TGCGCCAGCAGCTTGGTATATAGGCAGGGGGTAACAGACACTGAAGCTTTCTTT. Protein sequence: CASSLVYRQGVTDTEAFF.

The J gene is TRBJ2-5, the V gene TRBV28, with 7 bases matching TRBD1. The CDR3 totals 13 residues. Germline lookup yields CDR1 MDHEN and CDR2 SYDVKM. Losses at the gene ends were 6 bases for V and 3 bases for J; bases not matched to a gene: 4. CDR3 sequence reads: CASRLTGEETQYF. The CDR3 nucleotides are TGTGCCAGCAGGTTAACAGGGGAAGAGACCCAGTACTTC.

The chain uses TRBV6-5 and TRBJ1-1; D is possibly TRBD1 (5 bases). CDR1 is MNHEY, CDR2 SVGAGI, per germline. Between the trimmed V and J ends, which lost 2 bases and 11 bases, there was a span of 12 bases. There are 12 residues in the CDR3. CDR3 sequence: CASSYQGGRAFF. The DNA of the CDR3 is TGTGCCAGCAGTTACCAGGGAGGGCGCGCTTTCTTT.

The DNA of the CDR3 is TGTGCCAGCAGCCCCCCAGGCTACTATGGCTACACCTTC. Its protein product is CASSPPGYYGYTF. This chain connects TRBV14 to TRBJ1-2, with unresolved D. Germline CDR1 is SGHDN and CDR2 is FVKESK. The length of the CDR3 is 13 residues. The V end was cut by 4 bases, the J end by 3 bases, with 9 bases between.

This clone was seen a single time. In nucleotides, the CDR3 is TGTGCCAGCAGTTTGGGTCGGCTAGGGAAGCGGAAACCCAGCTCCTACAATGAGCAGTTCTTC. Encoded protein: CASSLGRLGKRKPSSYNEQFF. V gene TRBV28 combines with J gene TRBJ2-1; D possibly corresponds to TRBD2 (5 bases). CDR1 is MDHEN and CDR2 is SYDVKM in the germline V gene. The CDR3 covers 21 residues. V was clipped by 3 bases and J by 0 bases, with 27 bases between them.

V gene TRBV7-2 combines with J gene TRBJ2-2, with 9 bases lining up with TRBD2. The CDR3 consists of 17 residues. Germline CDR1 reads SGHTA; CDR2 reads FQGNSA. J lost 5 bases, V lost 0 bases, and 7 bases had no gene match. The CDR3 DNA sequence: TGTGCCAGCAGCTTAGCGCCCAGCGGGGGGCGGACCGGGGAGCTGTTTTTT. Protein sequence: CASSLAPSGGRTGELFF.

The chain employs TRBV7-2 and TRBJ2-7; D possibly uses TRBD1 or TRBD2 (6 bases each). The CDR3 is made up of 15 amino acids. The V gene's germline CDR1 is SGHTA and CDR2 FQGNSA. Trimming removed 4 bases at V and 3 bases at J, with 16 bases between. CDR3 DNA sequence: TGTGCCAGCAGCTCCTCCACGGGGGCACTCTACGAGCAGTACTTC. Its translation: CASSSSTGALYEQYF.

V gene TRBV6-4 combines with J gene TRBJ1-1; no definite D call. The germline CDR1 and CDR2 sequences are MRHNA and SNTAGT. The CDR3 has 15 residues. V was clipped by 3 bases and J by 3 bases, with 14 bases between them. The CDR3 DNA reads as TGTGCCAGCAGTGAATCTCCGGGAGGGTACACTGAAGCTTTCTTT. Translation gives CASSESPGGYTEAFF.

The chain carries TRBV4-1 and TRBJ2-7; 7 nucleotides agree with TRBD2. The CDR3 loop spans 16 amino acids. The junction had 6 bases not matched to a gene; V was cut back by 1 base and J by 0 bases. Germline lookup yields CDR1 MGHRA and CDR2 YSYEKL. Here the CDR3 reads CASSQGLGRSSYEQYF. The DNA for the CDR3 is TGCGCCAGCAGCCAAGGACTCGGGAGGAGCTCCTACGAGCAGTACTTC.

This clone was counted once. The rearrangement joins TRBV11-3 to TRBJ2-1; tentative D call: TRBD2 (6 bases). From germline, CDR1 is SGHNT and CDR2 YENEEA. V lost 0 bases to trimming and J lost 5 bases, with 14 bases between them. This CDR3 region has 16 residues. The CDR3 reads CASSLEGGSANNEQFF. CDR3 bases: TGTGCCAGCAGCTTAGAGGGAGGTAGCGCAAACAATGAGCAGTTCTTC.

The chain uses TRBV6-5 and TRBJ1-2, with a possible D match to TRBD1 (5 bases). Trimming removed 2 bases from V and 0 bases from J, with 10 bases in between. The CDR3 has 15 amino acids. Germline CDR1 is MNHEY and CDR2 is SVGAGI. The CDR3 region is CASSYRTIANYGYTF. Written as DNA, the CDR3 is TGTGCCAGCAGTTACCGGACAATAGCTAACTATGGCTACACCTTC.

This chain links TRBV29-1 with TRBJ2-1; TRBD1 agrees at 10 bases. The J segment lost 7 bases and the V segment lost 4 bases, leaving 1 base of the junction unmatched. Germline values: CDR1 SQVTM, CDR2 ANQGSEA. The CDR3 covers 12 residues. The CDR3 DNA is TGCAGCGTTGGGGGACAGGGGAATGAGCAGTTCTTC. This encodes CSVGGQGNEQFF.

The chain carries TRBV10-1 and TRBJ2-1, with 10 nucleotides matching TRBD2. The V gene's germline CDR1 is WNHNN and CDR2 SYGVQD (reference sequence). This CDR3 has 17 amino acids. V trimming: 4 bases; J trimming: 8 bases; junction bases outside the gene matches: 14. CDR3 in DNA: TGCGCCAGCAGTGGGGGAGCGGGAGGGTACAGGGGCGATGAGCAGTTCTTC. Encoded protein: CASSGGAGGYRGDEQFF.

The rearrangement uses TRBV10-3 and TRBJ2-1; D is unclear. This CDR3 spans 16 amino acids. Germline assignment: CDR1 ENHRY and CDR2 SYGVKD. Trimming stripped 2 bases from V and 2 bases from J, with 13 bases between. The CDR3 nucleotides read TGTGCCATCAGTGAGGCTTTCGGCGGAGCCTACAATGAGCAGTTCTTC. Amino acids: CAISEAFGGAYNEQFF.

Only one count was recorded for this clone. This sequence joins TRBV4-1 and TRBJ2-5; either TRBD1 or TRBD2 may supply D (5 bases each). Germline-derived CDR1 and CDR2 are MGHRA and YSYEKL. The CDR3 is 15 amino acids. Trimming left V 0 bases short and J 0 bases short, with 8 bases between. CDR3 in amino acids: CASSQDGTDQETQYF. The CDR3 region has the DNA TGCGCCAGCAGCCAAGATGGGACCGACCAAGAGACCCAGTACTTC.

The chain has TRBV23-1 and TRBJ1-1, with a tentative D call TRBD1 (5 bases). TRBV23-1 is an open reading frame, and its role is uncertain. Trimming removed 7 bases at V and 1 base at J, with 10 bases between. This CDR3 is 13 amino acids long. CDR3 residues: CASTGQRNTEAFF. Here the CDR3 DNA reads TGCGCCAGCACCGGACAAAGGAACACTGAAGCTTTCTTT.

The rearrangement links TRBV27 to TRBJ1-6, with D possibly matching TRBD1 (5 bases). Germline assignment: CDR1 MNHEY and CDR2 SMNVEV (reference sequence). V lost 7 bases, J lost 7 bases, and 14 bases lay in between. There are 14 residues in the CDR3. The CDR3 DNA reads TGTGCCAGCACAACTGGGGGTTTGAATTCACCCCTCCACTTT. It is translated as CASTTGGLNSPLHF.

This chain joins TRBV2 and TRBJ2-7, with a weak D call TRBD2 (5 bases). Between the trimmed V and J ends, which lost 7 bases and 0 bases, there was a span of 10 bases. Germline assignment: CDR1 SNHLY and CDR2 FYNNEI. The length of the CDR3 is 13 residues. In nucleotides, the CDR3 is TGTGCCAGCATAGGCGAGGGCTCCTACGAGCAGTACTTC. This sequence encodes CASIGEGSYEQYF.